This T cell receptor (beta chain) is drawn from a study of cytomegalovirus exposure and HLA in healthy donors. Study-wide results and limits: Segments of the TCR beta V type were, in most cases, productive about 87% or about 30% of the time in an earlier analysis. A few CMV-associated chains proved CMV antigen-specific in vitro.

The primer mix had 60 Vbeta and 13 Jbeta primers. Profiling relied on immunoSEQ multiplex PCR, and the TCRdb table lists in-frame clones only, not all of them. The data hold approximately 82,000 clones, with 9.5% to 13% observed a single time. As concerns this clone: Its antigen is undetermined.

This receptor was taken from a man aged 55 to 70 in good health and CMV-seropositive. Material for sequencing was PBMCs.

CDR3 nucleotide sequence: TGCAGCGTTTTTGACAGGGGGCTTGTTGAAGCTTTCTTT. It is translated as CSVFDRGLVEAFF. This chain joins TRBV29-1 and TRBJ1-1; 10 nucleotides agree with TRBD1. The CDR3 length is 13 residues. Trimming took 5 bases from V and 7 from J; bases not matched to a gene: 7. Germline assignment: CDR1 SQVTM and CDR2 ANQGSEA.